This T cell receptor (beta chain) is from a study of control samples from healthy donors and cancer patients. Germline values: CDR1 SGHRS, CDR2 YFSETQ. V shed 2 bases, J shed 6 bases, and the junction held 6 bases outside the gene matches. The CDR3 runs 15 residues. Here immunoSEQ multiplex PCR was the method, and the copy in TCRdb shows in-frame clones only, minus some. The sample carries about 31,000 clones, approximately 94% recorded once. The chain recombines TRBV5-1 with TRBJ2-2, with 8 bases identical to TRBD1. Sequencing was carried out using blood. The sequence derives from a man aged 60 to 75 in good health. The CDR3: CASSLGQGAPGELFF. The CDR3 DNA sequence: TGCGCCAGCAGCTTAGGACAGGGTGCGCCCGGGGAGCTGTTTTTT.